The clone carrying this TCR beta chain was seen repeatedly, ten times or more. Its antigen is not known. CDR1 SGHRS and CDR2 YFSETQ come from the germline V gene. The germline V and J ends were trimmed by 3 bases and 2 bases, with 17 bases remaining between them. The CDR3 spans 17 residues. Amplification by 5'RACE using constant-segment primers produced TCR alpha and TCR beta cDNA libraries that carried sample barcodes and UMIs. TCRdb re-called the 5' RACE reads with MiXCR, one entry per CDR3 protein. Here the sample spans roughly 130,000 distinct CDR3 sequences, approximately 6.2% being singletons. This record belongs to a study of T-cell memory formation after mild COVID-19. At the level of the study: Clustering of TCRs was largely donor specific. Study-level results: A balance of CD4 and CD8 characterized clones contracting day 15 to 85, whereas later expanders leaned CD4+.

The TCR was taken from an adult woman who had mild COVID-19 (a few samples of this study predate the infection). Cell type and time point are not known. The sample consisted of PBMCs or a T cell subset sorted from them (not recorded which). The gene calls are TRBV5-1 and TRBJ2-2; D may match TRBD1 or TRBD2 (5 bases each). The CDR3 DNA follows: TGCGCCAGCAGCTCCCAGTTCCGGGACGGAAACACCGGGGAGCTGTTTTTT. This gives the protein CASSSQFRDGNTGELFF.